This T cell receptor beta chain came from a study of shared clonotypes between healthy human individuals. The CDR3 spans 12 residues. V lost 6 bases and J 6 bases, leaving 12 bases between the germline ends. Germline V CDR1 and CDR2: SGHTA, FQGTGA. Libraries were prepared by immunoSEQ multiplex PCR; TCRdb keeps only in-frame clonotypes and omits some of them. The top ten clones hold roughly 0.36% of a sample with a few million clones, 85% to 95% of them seen once. This receptor was taken from a man aged 18 to 29 in good health. Some clones in this sample may be carry-over from other donors' samples. The sample comprised naive CD4+ T cells from PBMCs. Subset indicated: CD45RA+ positively selected. The chain links TRBV7-3 to TRBJ2-7; TRBD1 might be the D (5 bases). The CDR3 protein is CASSPAGIEQYF. DNA of the CDR3: TGTGCCAGCAGTCCGGCAGGGATCGAGCAGTACTTC.